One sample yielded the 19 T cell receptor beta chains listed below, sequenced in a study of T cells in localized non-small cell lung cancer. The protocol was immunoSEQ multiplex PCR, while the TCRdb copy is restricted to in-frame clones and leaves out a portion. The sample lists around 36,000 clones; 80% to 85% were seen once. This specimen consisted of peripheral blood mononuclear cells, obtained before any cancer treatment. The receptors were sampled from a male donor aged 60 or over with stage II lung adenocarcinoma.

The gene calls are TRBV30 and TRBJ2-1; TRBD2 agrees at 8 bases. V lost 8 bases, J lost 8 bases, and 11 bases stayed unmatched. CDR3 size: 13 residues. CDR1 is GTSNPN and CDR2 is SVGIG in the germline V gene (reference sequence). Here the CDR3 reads CAGTSGSFHEQFF. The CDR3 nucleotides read TGTGCCGGAACCAGCGGGAGTTTCCATGAGCAGTTCTTC.

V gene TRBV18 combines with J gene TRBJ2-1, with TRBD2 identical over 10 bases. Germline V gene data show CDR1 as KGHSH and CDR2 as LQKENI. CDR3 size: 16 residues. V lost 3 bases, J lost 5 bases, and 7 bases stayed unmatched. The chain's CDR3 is CASSPLAGGNHNEQFF. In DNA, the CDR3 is TGTGCCAGCTCACCGTTAGCGGGAGGAAACCACAATGAGCAGTTCTTC.

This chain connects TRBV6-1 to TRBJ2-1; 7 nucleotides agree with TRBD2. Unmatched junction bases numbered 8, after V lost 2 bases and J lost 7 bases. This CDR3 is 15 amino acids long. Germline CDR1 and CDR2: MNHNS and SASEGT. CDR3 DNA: TGTGCCAGCAGTGAAATAAGCGGGGCCTCGAATGAGCAGTTCTTC. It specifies CASSEISGASNEQFF.

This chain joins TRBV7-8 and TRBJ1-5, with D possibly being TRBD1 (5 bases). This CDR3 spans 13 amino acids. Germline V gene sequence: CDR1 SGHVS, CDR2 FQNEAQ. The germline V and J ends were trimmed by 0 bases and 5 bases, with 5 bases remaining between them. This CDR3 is CASSLATDQPQHF. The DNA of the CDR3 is TGTGCCAGCAGCTTAGCGACAGATCAGCCCCAGCATTTT.

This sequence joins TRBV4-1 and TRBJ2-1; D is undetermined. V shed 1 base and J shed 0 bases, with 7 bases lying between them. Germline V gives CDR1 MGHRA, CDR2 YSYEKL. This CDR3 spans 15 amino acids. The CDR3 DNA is TGCGCCAGCAGCCAAGCCGTAAGCTCCTACAATGAGCAGTTCTTC. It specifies CASSQAVSSYNEQFF.

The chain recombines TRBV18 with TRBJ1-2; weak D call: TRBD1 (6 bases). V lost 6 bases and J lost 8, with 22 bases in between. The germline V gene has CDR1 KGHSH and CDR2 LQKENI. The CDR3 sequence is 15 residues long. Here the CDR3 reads CASSLFEQGTIGYTF. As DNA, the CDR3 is TGTGCCAGCTCCCTCTTTGAACAGGGTACCATAGGCTACACCTTC.

The CDR3 DNA reads TGTGCCATCAGTCAAACAGGGTTTAACTATGGCTACACCTTC. Translated: CAISQTGFNYGYTF. V usage is TRBV10-3 and J usage is TRBJ1-2; D might be TRBD1 (6 bases). The germline V and J ends were trimmed by 5 bases and 1 base, with 11 bases remaining between them. Per the germline V gene, CDR1 is ENHRY and CDR2 is SYGVKD. This CDR3 spans 14 amino acids.

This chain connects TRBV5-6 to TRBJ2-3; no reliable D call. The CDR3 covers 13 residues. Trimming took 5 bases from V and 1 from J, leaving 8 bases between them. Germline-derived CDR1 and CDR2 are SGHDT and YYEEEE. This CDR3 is CASRLTGTDTQYF. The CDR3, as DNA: TGTGCCAGCAGACTTACAGGCACAGATACGCAGTATTTT.

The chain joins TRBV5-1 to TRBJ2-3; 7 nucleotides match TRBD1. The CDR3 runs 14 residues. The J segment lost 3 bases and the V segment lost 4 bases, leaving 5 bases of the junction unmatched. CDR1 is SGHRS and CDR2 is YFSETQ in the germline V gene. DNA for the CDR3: TGCGCCAGCAGCAAGGGGGCTCGGACAGATACGCAGTATTTT. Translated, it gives CASSKGARTDTQYF.

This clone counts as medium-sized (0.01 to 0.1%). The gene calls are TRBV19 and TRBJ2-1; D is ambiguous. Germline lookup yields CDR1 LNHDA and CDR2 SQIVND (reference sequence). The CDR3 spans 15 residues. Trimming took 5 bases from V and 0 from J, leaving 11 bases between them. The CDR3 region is CASSRTLGSYNEQFF. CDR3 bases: TGTGCCAGTAGTCGGACCCTGGGCTCCTACAATGAGCAGTTCTTC.

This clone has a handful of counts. The CDR3 DNA sequence: TGTGCCAGCAACGGACTAGCCTACGAGCAGTACTTC. This translates into CASNGLAYEQYF. The chain joins TRBV6-1 to TRBJ2-7, with TRBD2 identical over 7 bases. The CDR3 runs 12 residues. Germline V gene sequence: CDR1 MNHNS, CDR2 SASEGT. Germline trimming cut 7 bases from V and 2 bases from J; bases unmatched to any gene: 2.

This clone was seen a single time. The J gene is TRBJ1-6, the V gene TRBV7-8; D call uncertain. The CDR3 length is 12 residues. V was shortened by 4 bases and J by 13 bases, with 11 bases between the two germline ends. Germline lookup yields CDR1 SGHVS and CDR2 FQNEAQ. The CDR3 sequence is CASSSGGNPLHF. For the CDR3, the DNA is TGTGCCAGCAGCTCAGGTGGGAACCCCCTCCACTTT.

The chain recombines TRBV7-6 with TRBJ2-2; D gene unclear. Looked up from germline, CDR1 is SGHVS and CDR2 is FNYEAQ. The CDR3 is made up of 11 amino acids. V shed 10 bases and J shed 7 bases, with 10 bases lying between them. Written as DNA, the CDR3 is TGTGCCATCCCTAGGGACGGGGAGCTGTTTTTT. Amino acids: CAIPRDGELFF.

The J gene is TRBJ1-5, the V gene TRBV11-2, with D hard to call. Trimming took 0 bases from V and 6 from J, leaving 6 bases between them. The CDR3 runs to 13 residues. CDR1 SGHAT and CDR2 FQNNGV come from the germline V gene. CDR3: CASSLDRSQPQHF. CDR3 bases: TGTGCCAGCAGCTTAGATCGTAGTCAGCCCCAGCATTTT.

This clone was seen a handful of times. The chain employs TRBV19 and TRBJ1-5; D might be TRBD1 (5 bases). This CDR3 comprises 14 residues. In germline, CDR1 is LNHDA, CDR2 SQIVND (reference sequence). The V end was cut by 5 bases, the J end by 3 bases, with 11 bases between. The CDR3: CASSLGRINQPQHF. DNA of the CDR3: TGTGCCAGTAGTTTGGGACGGATCAATCAGCCCCAGCATTTT. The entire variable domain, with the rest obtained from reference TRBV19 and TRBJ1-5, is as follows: DGGITQSPKYLFRKEGQNVTLSCEQNLNHDAMYWYRQDPGQGLRLIYYSQIVNDFQKGDIAEGYSVSREKKESFPLTVTSAQKNPTAFYLCASSLGRINQPQHFGDGTRLSIL.

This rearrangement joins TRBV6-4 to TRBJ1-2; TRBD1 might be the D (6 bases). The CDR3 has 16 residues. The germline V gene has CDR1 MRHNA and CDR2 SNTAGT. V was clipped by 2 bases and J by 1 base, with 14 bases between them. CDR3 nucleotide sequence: TGTGCCAGCAGTGACCGTCACAGGGCGATTAACTATGGCTACACCTTC. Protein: CASSDRHRAINYGYTF.

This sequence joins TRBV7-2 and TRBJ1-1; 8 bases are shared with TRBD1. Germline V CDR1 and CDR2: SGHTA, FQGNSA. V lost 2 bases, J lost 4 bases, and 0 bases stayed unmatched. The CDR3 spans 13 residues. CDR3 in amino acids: CASSLQGATEAFF. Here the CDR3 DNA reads TGTGCCAGCAGCTTACAGGGGGCCACTGAAGCTTTCTTT.

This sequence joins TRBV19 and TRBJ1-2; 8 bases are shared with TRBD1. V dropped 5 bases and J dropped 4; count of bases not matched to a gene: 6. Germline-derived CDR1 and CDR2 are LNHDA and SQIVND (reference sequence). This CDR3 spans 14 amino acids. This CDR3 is CASSVGQGIYGYTF. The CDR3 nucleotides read TGTGCCAGTAGTGTTGGACAGGGAATCTATGGCTACACCTTC. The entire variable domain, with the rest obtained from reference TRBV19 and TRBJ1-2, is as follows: DGGITQSPKYLFRKEGQNVTLSCEQNLNHDAMYWYRQDPGQGLRLIYYSQIVNDFQKGDIAEGYSVSREKKESFPLTVTSAQKNPTAFYLCASSVGQGIYGYTFGSGTRLTVV.

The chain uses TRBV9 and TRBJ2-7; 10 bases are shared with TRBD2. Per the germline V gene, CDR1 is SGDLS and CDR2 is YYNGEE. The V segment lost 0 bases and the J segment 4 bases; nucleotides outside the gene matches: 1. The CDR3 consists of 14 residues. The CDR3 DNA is TGTGCCAGCAGCGTAGGGACTAGCGGTTACGAGCAGTACTTC. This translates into CASSVGTSGYEQYF.